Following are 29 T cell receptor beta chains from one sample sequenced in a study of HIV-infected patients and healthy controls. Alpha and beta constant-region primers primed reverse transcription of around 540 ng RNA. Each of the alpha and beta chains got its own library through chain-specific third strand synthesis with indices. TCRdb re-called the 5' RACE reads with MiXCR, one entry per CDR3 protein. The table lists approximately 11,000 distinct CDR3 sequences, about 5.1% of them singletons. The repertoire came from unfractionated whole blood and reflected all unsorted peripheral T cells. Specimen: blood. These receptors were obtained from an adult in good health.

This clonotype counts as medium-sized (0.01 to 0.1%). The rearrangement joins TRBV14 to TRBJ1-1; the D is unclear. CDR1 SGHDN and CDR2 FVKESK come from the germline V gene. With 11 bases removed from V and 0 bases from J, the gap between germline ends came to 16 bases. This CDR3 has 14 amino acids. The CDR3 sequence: CASSPPGMNTEAFF. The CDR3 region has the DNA TGTGCCTCTTCCCCCCCCGGGATGAACACTGAAGCTTTCTTT.

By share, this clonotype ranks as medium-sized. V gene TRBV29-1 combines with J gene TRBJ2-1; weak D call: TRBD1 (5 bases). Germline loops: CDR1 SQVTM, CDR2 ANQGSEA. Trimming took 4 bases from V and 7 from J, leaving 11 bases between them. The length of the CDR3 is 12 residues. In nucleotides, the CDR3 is TGCAGCGTTGGCAGGGTTGCAAATGAGCAGTTCTTC. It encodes CSVGRVANEQFF.

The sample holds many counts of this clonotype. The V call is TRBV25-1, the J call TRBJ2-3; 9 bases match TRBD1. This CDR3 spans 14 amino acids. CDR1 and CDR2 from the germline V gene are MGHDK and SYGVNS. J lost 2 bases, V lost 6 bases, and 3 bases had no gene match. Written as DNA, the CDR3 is TGTGCCAGCAGGGGACAGGGACTCACAGATACGCAGTATTTT. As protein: CASRGQGLTDTQYF.

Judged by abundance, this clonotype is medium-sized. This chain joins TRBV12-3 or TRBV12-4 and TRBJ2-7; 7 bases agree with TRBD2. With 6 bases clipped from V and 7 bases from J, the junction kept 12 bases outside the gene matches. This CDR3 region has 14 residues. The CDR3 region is CASSQRGPRWEQYF. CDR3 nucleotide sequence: TGTGCCAGCAGCCAGCGGGGTCCCCGATGGGAGCAGTACTTC.

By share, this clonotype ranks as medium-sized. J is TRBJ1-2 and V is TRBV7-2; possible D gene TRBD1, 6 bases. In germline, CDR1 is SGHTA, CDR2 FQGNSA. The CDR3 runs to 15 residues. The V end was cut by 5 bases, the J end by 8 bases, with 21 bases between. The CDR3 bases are TGTGCCAGCAGCCCCCCGGGTCTGGGGGCGGGAGGCTACACCTTC. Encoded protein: CASSPPGLGAGGYTF. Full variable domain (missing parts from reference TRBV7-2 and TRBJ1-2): GAGVSQSPSNKVTEKGKDVELRCDPISGHTALYWYRQSLGQGLEFLIYFQGNSAPDKSGLPSDRFSAERTGGSVSTLTIQRTQQEDSAVYLCASSPPGLGAGGYTFGSGTRLTVV.

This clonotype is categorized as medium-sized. The CDR3 reads CASSEFSLTDTQYF. In DNA, the CDR3 is TGTGCCAGCAGTGAATTTAGCCTCACAGATACGCAGTATTTT. This rearrangement joins TRBV25-1 to TRBJ2-3, with unresolved D. This CDR3 has 14 residues. V was clipped by 1 base and J by 2 bases, with 7 bases between them. Germline loops: CDR1 MGHDK, CDR2 SYGVNS.

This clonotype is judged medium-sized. CDR3 bases: TGCGCCAGCAGCTCCCCTGTAGCCTTAGATACGCAGTATTTT. The encoded protein is CASSSPVALDTQYF. V gene TRBV5-1 combines with J gene TRBJ2-3; D gene ambiguous. V was shortened by 3 bases and J by 5 bases, with 13 bases between the two germline ends. The CDR3 has 14 amino acids. Germline V gene sequence: CDR1 SGHRS, CDR2 YFSETQ.

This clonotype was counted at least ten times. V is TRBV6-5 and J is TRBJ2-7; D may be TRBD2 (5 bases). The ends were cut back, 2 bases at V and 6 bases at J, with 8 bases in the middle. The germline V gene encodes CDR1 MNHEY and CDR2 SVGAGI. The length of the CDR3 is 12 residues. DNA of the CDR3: TGTGCCAGCAGTTACGAGGGAACCGAGCAGTACTTC. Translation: CASSYEGTEQYF.

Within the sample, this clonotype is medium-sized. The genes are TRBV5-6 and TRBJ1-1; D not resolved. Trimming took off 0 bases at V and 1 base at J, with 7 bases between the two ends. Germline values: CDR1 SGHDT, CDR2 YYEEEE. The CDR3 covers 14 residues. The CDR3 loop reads CASSLDRKNTEAFF. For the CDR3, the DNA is TGTGCCAGCAGCTTGGACCGTAAGAACACTGAAGCTTTCTTT.

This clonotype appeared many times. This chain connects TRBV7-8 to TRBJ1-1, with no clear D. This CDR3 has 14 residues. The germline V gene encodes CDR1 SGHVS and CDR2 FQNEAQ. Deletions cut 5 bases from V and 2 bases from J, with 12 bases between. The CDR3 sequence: CASSPQVRNTEAFF. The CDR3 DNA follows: TGTGCCAGCAGCCCGCAGGTGAGAAACACTGAAGCTTTCTTT.

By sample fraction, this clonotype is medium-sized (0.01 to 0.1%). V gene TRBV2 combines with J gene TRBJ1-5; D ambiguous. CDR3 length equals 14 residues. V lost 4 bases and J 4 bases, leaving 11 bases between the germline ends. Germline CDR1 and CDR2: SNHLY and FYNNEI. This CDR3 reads CASSADLGNQPQHF. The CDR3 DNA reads TGTGCCAGCAGTGCGGACCTGGGAAATCAGCCCCAGCATTTT.

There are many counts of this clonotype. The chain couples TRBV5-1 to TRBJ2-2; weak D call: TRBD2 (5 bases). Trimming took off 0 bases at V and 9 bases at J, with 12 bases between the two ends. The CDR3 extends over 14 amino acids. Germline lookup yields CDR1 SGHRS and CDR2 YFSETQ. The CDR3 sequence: CASSLAGGLRELFF. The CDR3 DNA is TGCGCCAGCAGCTTGGCCGGCGGGCTCCGGGAGCTGTTTTTT.

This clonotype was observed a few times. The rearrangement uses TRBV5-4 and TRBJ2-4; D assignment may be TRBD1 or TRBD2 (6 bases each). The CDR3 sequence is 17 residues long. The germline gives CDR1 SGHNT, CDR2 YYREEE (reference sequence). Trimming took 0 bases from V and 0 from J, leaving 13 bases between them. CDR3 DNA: TGTGCCAGCAGCTTGGGACGGGGGCCCGTAGCCAAAAACATTCAGTACTTC. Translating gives CASSLGRGPVAKNIQYF. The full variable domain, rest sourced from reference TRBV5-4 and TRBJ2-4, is ETGVTQSPTHLIKTRGQQVTLRCSSQSGHNTVSWYQQALGQGPQFIFQYYREEENGRGNFPPRFSGLQFPNYSSELNVNALELDDSALYLCASSLGRGPVAKNIQYFGAGTRLSVL.

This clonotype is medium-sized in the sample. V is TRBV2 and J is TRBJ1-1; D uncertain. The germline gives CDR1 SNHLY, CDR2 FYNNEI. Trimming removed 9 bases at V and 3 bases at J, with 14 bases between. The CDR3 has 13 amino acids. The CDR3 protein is CASTLREDTEAFF. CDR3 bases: TGTGCCAGTACCCTCCGGGAAGACACTGAAGCTTTCTTT. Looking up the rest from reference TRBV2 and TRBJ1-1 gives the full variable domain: EPEVTQTPSHQVTQMGQEVILRCVPISNHLYFYWYRQILGQKVEFLVSFYNNEISEKSEIFDDQFSVERPDGSNFTLKIRSTKLEDSAMYFCASTLREDTEAFFGQGTRLTVV.

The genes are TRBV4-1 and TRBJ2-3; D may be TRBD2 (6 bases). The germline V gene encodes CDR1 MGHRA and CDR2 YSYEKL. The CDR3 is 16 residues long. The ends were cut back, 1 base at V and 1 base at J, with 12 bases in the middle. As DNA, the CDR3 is TGCGCCAGCAGCCAAGCGTGGCGGGGACGCACAGATACGCAGTATTTT. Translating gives CASSQAWRGRTDTQYF.

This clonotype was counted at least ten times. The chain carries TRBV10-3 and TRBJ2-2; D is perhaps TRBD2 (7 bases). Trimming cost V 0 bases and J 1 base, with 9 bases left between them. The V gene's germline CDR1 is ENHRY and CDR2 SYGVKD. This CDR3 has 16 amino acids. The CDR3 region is CAISESGGLNTGELFF. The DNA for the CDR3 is TGTGCCATCAGTGAGTCGGGGGGGCTGAACACCGGGGAGCTGTTTTTT.

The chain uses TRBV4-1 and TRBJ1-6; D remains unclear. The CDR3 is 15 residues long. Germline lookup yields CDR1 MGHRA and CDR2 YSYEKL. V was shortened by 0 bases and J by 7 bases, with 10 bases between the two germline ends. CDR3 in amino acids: CASSQEWTGNSPLHF. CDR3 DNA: TGCGCCAGCAGCCAAGAGTGGACGGGGAATTCACCCCTCCACTTT.

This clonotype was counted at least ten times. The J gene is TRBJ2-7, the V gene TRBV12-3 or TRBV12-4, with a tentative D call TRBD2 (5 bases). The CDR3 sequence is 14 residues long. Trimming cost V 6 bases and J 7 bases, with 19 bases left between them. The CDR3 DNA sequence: TGTGCCAGCAGCCCTCCCCCGGGCTCGGGGGAGCAGTACTTC. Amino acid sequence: CASSPPPGSGEQYF.

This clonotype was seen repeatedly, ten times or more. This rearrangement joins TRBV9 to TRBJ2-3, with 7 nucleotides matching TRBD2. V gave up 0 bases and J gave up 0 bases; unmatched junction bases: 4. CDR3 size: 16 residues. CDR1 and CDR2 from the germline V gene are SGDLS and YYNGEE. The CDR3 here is CASSVGTSDSTDTQYF. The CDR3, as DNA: TGTGCCAGCAGCGTAGGTACTAGCGATAGCACAGATACGCAGTATTTT. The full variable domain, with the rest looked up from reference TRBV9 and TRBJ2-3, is DSGVTQTPKHLITATGQRVTLRCSPRSGDLSVYWYQQSLDQGLQFLIQYYNGEERAKGNILERFSAQQFPDLHSELNLSSLELGDSALYFCASSVGTSDSTDTQYFGPGTRLTVL.

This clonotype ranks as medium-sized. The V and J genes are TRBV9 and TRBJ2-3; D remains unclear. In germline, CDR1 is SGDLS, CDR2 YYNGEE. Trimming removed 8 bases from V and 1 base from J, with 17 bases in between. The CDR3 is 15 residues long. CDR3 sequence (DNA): TGTGCCAGTCGCCAGCCCCCACTGGGCACAGATACGCAGTATTTT. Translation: CASRQPPLGTDTQYF.

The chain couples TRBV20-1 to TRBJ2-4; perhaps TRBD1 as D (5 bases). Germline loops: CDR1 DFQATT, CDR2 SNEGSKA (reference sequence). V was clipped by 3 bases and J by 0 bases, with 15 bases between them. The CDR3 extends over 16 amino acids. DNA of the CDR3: TGCAGTGCTAGTCAGGGCCGAACCCTAGCCAAAAACATTCAGTACTTC. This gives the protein CSASQGRTLAKNIQYF.

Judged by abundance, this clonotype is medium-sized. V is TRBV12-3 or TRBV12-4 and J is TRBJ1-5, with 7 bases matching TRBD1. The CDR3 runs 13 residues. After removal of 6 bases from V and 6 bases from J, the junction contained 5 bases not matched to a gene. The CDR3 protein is CASSDGQAQPQHF. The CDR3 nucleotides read TGTGCCAGCAGCGATGGACAGGCTCAGCCCCAGCATTTT.

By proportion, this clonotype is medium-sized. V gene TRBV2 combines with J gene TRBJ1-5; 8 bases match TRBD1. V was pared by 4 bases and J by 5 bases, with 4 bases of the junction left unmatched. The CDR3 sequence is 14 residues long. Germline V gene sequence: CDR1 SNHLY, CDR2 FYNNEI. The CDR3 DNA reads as TGTGCCAGCAGTGGTTCAGGGGGCCATCAGCCCCAGCATTTT. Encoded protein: CASSGSGGHQPQHF.

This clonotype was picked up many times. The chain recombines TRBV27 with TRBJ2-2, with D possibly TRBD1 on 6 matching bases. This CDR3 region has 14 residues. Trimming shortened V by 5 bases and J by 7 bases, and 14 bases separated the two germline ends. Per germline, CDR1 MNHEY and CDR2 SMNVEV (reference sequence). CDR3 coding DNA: TGTGCCAGCAGTGCAGGGGCGTTAGGCGGGGAGCTGTTTTTT. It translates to CASSAGALGGELFF.

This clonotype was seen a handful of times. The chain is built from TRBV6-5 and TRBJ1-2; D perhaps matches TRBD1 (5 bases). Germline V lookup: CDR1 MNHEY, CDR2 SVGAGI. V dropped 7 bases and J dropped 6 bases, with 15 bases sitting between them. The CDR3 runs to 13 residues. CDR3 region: CASKMAGHNGYTF. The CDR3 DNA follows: TGTGCCAGCAAGATGGCAGGACACAATGGCTACACCTTC.

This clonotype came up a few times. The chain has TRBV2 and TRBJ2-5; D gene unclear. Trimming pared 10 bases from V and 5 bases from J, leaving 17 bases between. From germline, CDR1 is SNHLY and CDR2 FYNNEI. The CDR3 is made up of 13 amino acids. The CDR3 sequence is CATNSEYSETQYF. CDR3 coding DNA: TGTGCCACCAACAGCGAGTACTCGGAGACCCAGTACTTC.

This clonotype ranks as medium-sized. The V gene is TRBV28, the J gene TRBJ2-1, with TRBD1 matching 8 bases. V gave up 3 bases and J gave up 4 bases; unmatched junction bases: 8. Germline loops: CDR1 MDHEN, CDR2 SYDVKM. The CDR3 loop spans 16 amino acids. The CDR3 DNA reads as TGTGCCAGCAGTTTCATTCCCAGGGGGCGGTACAATGAGCAGTTCTTC. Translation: CASSFIPRGRYNEQFF.

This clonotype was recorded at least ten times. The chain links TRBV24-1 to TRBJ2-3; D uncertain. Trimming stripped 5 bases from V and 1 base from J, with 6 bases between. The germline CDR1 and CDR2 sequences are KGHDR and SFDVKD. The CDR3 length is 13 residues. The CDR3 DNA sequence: TGTGCCACCAGTGTGGCAGGCACAGATACGCAGTATTTT. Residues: CATSVAGTDTQYF.

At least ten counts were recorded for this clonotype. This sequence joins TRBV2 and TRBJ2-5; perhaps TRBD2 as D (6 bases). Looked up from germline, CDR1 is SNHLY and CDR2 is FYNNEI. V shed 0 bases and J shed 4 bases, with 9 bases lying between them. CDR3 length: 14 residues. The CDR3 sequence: CASSEARGTETQYF. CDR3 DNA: TGTGCCAGCAGTGAAGCGCGGGGAACAGAGACCCAGTACTTC.